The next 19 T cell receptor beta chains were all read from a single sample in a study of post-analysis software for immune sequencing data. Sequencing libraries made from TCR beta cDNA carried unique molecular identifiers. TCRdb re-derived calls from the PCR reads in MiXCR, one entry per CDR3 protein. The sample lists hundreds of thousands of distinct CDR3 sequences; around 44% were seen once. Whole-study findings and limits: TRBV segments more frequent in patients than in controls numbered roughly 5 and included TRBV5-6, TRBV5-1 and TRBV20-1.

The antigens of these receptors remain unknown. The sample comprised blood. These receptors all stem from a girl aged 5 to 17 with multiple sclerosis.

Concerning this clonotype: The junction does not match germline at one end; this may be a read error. The CDR3 reads CIVARGTAKNIQYF. CDR3 DNA: TGCATCGTTGCTCGGGGGACAGCCAAAAACATTCAGTACTTC. The rearrangement links TRBV29-1 to TRBJ2-4; maybe TRBD2 (6 bases). Per the germline V gene, CDR1 is SQVTM and CDR2 is ANQGSEA. This CDR3 is 14 amino acids long.

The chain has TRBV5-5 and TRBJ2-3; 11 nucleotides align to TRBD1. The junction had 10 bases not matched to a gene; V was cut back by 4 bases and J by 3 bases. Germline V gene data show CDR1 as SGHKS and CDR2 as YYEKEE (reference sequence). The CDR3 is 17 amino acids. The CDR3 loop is CASSLHRTGGLTDTQYF. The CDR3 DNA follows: TGTGCCAGCAGCCTACATAGGACAGGGGGCCTTACAGATACGCAGTATTTT.

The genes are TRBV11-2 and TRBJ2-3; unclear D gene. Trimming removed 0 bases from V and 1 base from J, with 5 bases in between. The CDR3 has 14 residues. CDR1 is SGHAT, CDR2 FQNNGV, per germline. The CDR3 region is CASSLDIGTDTQYF. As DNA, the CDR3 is TGTGCCAGCAGCTTAGATATCGGCACAGATACGCAGTATTTT.

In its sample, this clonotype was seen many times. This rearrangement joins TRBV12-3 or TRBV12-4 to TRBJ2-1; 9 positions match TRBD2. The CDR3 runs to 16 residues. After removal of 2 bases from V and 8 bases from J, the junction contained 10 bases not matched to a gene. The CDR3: CASSLKAGGGGYEQFF. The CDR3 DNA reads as TGTGCCAGCAGTTTAAAAGCGGGAGGCGGTGGCTATGAGCAGTTCTTC.

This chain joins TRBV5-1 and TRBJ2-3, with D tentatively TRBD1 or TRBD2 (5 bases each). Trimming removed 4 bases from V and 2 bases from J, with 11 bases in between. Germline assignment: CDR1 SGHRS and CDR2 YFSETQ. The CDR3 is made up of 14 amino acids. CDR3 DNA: TGCGCCAGCAGCGAGGGACCAAACACAGATACGCAGTATTTT. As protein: CASSEGPNTDTQYF.

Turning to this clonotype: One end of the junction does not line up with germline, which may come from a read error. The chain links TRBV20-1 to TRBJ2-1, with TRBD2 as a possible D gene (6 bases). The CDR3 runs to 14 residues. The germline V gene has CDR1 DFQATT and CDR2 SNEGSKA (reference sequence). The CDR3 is CSAGRGTSYNVQFF. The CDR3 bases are TGCAGTGCTGGGCGCGGGACCTCTTACAATGTGCAGTTCTTC.

The CDR3 protein is CASSRQGEGSPLHF. The CDR3, as DNA: TGTGCCAGTAGTCGACAGGGTGAAGGCTCACCCCTCCACTTT. The genes are TRBV19 and TRBJ1-6; 7 bases align to TRBD1. Germline V gene lookup returns CDR1 LNHDA and CDR2 SQIVND (reference sequence). Trimming cost V 5 bases and J 10 bases; bases outside gene matches: 8. The CDR3 consists of 14 residues.

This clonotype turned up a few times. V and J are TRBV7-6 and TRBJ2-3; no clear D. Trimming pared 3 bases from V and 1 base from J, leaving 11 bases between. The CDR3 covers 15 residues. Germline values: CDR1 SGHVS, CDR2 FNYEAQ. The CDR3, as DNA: TGTGCCAGCAGCTTCCCGACGGGTGGCACAGATACGCAGTATTTT. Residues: CASSFPTGGTDTQYF.

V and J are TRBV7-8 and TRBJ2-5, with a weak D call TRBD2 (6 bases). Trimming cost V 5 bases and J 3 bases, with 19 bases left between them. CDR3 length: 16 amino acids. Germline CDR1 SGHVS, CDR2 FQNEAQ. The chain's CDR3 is CASSPPRGPMKETQYF. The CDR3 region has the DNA TGTGCCAGCAGCCCTCCGCGGGGTCCAATGAAAGAGACCCAGTACTTC.

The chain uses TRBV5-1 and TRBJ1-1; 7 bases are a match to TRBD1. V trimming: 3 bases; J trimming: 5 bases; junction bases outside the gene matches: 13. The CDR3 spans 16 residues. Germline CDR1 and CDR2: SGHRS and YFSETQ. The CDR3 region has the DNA TGCGCCAGCAGCTCCTCAGAGACAGGGCTACGGACTGAAGCTTTCTTT. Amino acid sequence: CASSSSETGLRTEAFF.

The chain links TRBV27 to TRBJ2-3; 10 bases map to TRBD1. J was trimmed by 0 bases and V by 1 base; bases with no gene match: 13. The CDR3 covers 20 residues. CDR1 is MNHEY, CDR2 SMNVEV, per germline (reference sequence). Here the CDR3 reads CASSLWGQTGGGTSTDTQYF. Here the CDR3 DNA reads TGTGCCAGCAGTTTATGGGGTCAGACAGGGGGCGGAACTAGCACAGATACGCAGTATTTT.

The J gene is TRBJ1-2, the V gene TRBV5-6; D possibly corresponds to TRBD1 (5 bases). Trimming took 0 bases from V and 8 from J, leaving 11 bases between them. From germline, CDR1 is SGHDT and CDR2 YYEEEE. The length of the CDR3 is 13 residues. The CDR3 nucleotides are TGTGCCAGCAGCTTGGTGCAGGGTAGAGGCTACACCTTC. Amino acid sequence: CASSLVQGRGYTF.

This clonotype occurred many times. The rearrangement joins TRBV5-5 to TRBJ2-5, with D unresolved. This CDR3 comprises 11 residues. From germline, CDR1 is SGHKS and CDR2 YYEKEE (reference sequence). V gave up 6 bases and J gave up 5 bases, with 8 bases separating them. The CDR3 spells CASTPLETQYF. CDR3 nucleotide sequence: TGTGCCAGCACCCCGCTCGAGACCCAGTACTTC.

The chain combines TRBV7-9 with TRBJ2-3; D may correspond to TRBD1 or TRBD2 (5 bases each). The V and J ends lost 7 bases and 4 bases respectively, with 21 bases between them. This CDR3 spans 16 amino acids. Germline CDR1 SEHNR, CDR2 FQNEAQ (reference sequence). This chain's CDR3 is CASMGMTARGADTQYF. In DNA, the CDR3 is TGTGCCAGCATGGGCATGACGGCCCGAGGGGCAGATACGCAGTATTTT.

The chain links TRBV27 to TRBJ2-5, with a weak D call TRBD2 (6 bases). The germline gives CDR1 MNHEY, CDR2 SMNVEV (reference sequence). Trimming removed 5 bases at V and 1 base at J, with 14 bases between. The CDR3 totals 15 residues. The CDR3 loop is CASSRRGPRQETQYF. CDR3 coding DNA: TGTGCCAGCAGTAGGAGGGGCCCCCGCCAAGAGACCCAGTACTTC.

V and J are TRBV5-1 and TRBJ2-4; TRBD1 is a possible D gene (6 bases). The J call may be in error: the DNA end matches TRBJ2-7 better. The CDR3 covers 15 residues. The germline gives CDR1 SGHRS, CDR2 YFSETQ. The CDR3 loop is CASSSAGDKYYEQYF. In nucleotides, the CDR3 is TGCGCCAGCAGCTCGGCAGGGGACAAATACTACGAGCAGTACTTC.

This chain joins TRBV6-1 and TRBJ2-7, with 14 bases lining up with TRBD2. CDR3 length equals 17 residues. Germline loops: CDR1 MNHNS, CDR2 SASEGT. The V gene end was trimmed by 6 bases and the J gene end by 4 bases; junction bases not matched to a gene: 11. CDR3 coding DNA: TGTGCCAGCAGAGAGGGGACTAGCGGGAGTTTCATTTACGAGCAGTACTTC. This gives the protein CASREGTSGSFIYEQYF.

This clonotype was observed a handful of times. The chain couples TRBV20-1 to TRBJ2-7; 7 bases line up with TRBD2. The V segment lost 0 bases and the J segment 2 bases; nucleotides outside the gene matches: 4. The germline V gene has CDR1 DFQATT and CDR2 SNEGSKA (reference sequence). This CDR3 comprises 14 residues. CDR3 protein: CSARDRGGAYEQYF. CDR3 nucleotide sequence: TGCAGTGCTAGAGATCGTGGGGGGGCCTACGAGCAGTACTTC.

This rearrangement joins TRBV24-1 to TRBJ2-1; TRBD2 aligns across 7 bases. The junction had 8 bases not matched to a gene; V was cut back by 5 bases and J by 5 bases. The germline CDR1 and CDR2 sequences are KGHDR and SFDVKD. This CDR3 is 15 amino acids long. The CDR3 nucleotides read TGTGCCACCAGTGGCCTGGGAGGGCCCCACAATGAGCAGTTCTTC. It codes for CATSGLGGPHNEQFF.